This passage covers 18 T cell receptor beta chains from one sample sequenced in a study of Tregs in tolerant kidney transplant recipients. The table came from immunoSEQ multiplex PCR; TCRdb's copy has only in-frame clones and leaves some out. In the table there are tens of thousands of clones, 84% of which are singletons. Specimen: CD4+ T cells from blood. The receptors stem from a human donor in good health.

This clone was found a few times. The chain joins TRBV7-6 to TRBJ2-7, with 8 bases matching TRBD1. V shed 3 bases and J 6 bases; nucleotides not matched to a gene: 7. This CDR3 has 14 amino acids. Per germline, CDR1 SGHVS and CDR2 FNYEAQ. The CDR3 protein is CASSLGGQAGEQYF. In DNA form, the CDR3 reads TGTGCCAGCAGCTTGGGGGGACAGGCCGGCGAGCAGTACTTC.

The rearrangement links TRBV6-1 to TRBJ2-5; possible D gene TRBD2, 5 bases. Deletions cut 7 bases from V and 5 bases from J, with 11 bases between. The CDR3 totals 12 residues. CDR1 and CDR2 (germline): MNHNS, SASEGT. CDR3 nucleotides: TGTGCCAGCAAGGTGGGCGGGGAGACCCAGTACTTC. Protein: CASKVGGETQYF.

The chain employs TRBV6-5 and TRBJ1-4, with 7 bases identical to TRBD1. Germline-derived CDR1 and CDR2 are MNHEY and SVGAGI. Germline trimming cut 6 bases from V and 8 bases from J; bases unmatched to any gene: 6. This CDR3 is built from 13 residues. CDR3: CASRDRAEEKLFF. CDR3 nucleotides: TGTGCCAGCAGAGACAGGGCGGAGGAAAAACTGTTTTTT.

A single count supports this clone. This sequence joins TRBV9 and TRBJ2-3; 8 positions agree with TRBD2. V lost 0 bases and J lost 2; bases outside the gene matches: 5. CDR3 size: 16 residues. Germline V CDR1 and CDR2: SGDLS, YYNGEE. The CDR3 spells CASSVGPGRATDTQYF. The CDR3 nucleotides read TGTGCCAGCAGCGTAGGTCCCGGGAGGGCCACAGATACGCAGTATTTT.

This clone was seen just once. The V and J genes are TRBV19 and TRBJ1-5; no clear D gene. CDR3 length: 14 amino acids. Per germline, CDR1 LNHDA and CDR2 SQIVND (reference sequence). Trimming shortened V by 8 bases and J by 3 bases, and 14 bases separated the two germline ends. The DNA of the CDR3 is TGTGCCAGTGGTTTCTTACTGTTCAATCAGCCCCAGCATTTT. Residues: CASGFLLFNQPQHF.

This rearrangement joins TRBV7-3 to TRBJ2-2, with no clear D. Germline loops: CDR1 SGHTA, CDR2 FQGTGA. CDR3 length: 13 amino acids. V lost 0 bases and J lost 6, with 5 bases in between. This CDR3 reads CASSLTRSGELFF. The CDR3 coding sequence is TGTGCCAGCAGCTTAACTCGGTCCGGGGAGCTGTTTTTT.

This sequence joins TRBV5-6 and TRBJ1-1; perhaps TRBD1 as D (6 bases). The V end was cut by 2 bases, the J end by 8 bases, with 16 bases between. Germline values: CDR1 SGHDT, CDR2 YYEEEE. The CDR3 consists of 14 residues. The DNA of the CDR3 is TGTGCCAGCAGCTTCCCCGGGACACCGACCGAAGCTTTCTTT. It encodes CASSFPGTPTEAFF.

The chain employs TRBV5-1 and TRBJ2-1; the D gene is possibly TRBD2 (6 bases). Germline V CDR1 and CDR2: SGHRS, YFSETQ. This CDR3 contains 13 residues. Trimming took off 4 bases at V and 9 bases at J, with 14 bases between the two ends. This chain's CDR3 is CASSLPGGGEQFF. The CDR3 coding sequence is TGCGCCAGCAGCCTTCCCGGGGGAGGTGAGCAGTTCTTC.

The chain is built from TRBV7-3 and TRBJ2-2; D not resolved. V was clipped by 5 bases and J by 0 bases, with 1 base between them. Germline loops: CDR1 SGHTA, CDR2 FQGTGA. The CDR3 has 12 residues. The CDR3 loop is CASSTNTGELFF. The CDR3 DNA sequence: TGTGCCAGCAGCACGAACACCGGGGAGCTGTTTTTT.

The CDR3 reads CASPDQPLHF. The CDR3 coding sequence is TGCGCCAGCCCCGACCAACCCCTCCACTTT. The J gene is TRBJ1-6, the V gene TRBV10-1; no firm D call. CDR3 length equals 10 residues. Trimming cost V 8 bases and J 12 bases, with 8 bases left between them. The germline gives CDR1 WNHNN, CDR2 SYGVQD (reference sequence).

The chain recombines TRBV9 with TRBJ2-3; D may match TRBD1 or TRBD2 (6 bases each). Germline V gives CDR1 SGDLS, CDR2 YYNGEE. This CDR3 region has 13 residues. V dropped 0 bases and J dropped 9 bases, with 11 bases sitting between them. The CDR3, as DNA: TGTGCCAGCAGCGTAGGACCGGGGGCAACGCAGTATTTT. It translates to CASSVGPGATQYF.

This chain joins TRBV11-3 and TRBJ2-3; TRBD1 might be the D (5 bases). CDR1 and CDR2 (germline): SGHNT, YENEEA. This CDR3 has 14 amino acids. V lost 4 bases, J lost 0 bases, and 8 bases lay in between. CDR3 nucleotides: TGTGCCAGCAGCTCCTACAGGAGCACAGATACGCAGTATTTT. This translates into CASSSYRSTDTQYF.

The chain has TRBV6-5 and TRBJ2-7, with TRBD1 matching over 9 bases. CDR3 size: 16 residues. In germline, CDR1 is MNHEY, CDR2 SVGAGI. Trimming took 2 bases from V and 6 from J; bases not matched to a gene: 11. CDR3 sequence: CASSYTRGTGIGEQYF. The CDR3 DNA reads TGTGCCAGCAGTTACACCAGGGGGACAGGGATCGGCGAGCAGTACTTC.

This CDR3 is CASSVVLQETQYF. The CDR3, as DNA: TGTGCCAGCAGTGTAGTCTTACAAGAGACCCAGTACTTC. The V call is TRBV6-1, the J call TRBJ2-5; D gene unclear. Germline V gene data show CDR1 as MNHNS and CDR2 as SASEGT. This CDR3 has 13 residues. Between the trimmed V and J ends, which lost 4 bases and 2 bases, there was a span of 8 bases.

The chain joins TRBV5-1 to TRBJ1-4; D is unresolved. CDR1 and CDR2 (germline): SGHRS, YFSETQ. CDR3 length: 16 residues. Between the trimmed V and J ends, which lost 0 bases and 2 bases, there was a span of 11 bases. The CDR3 sequence is CASSLAAGQTNEKLFF. CDR3 nucleotide sequence: TGCGCCAGCAGCTTGGCCGCCGGGCAGACTAATGAAAAACTGTTTTTT.

The rearrangement links TRBV11-3 to TRBJ2-3; D is possibly TRBD1 (6 bases). Germline V CDR1 and CDR2: SGHNT, YENEEA. CDR3 size: 13 residues. V was cut by 1 base and J by 7 bases, with 9 bases left in between. Written as DNA, the CDR3 is TGTGCCAGCAGCTTAGGGGACACTTATACGCAGTATTTT. The encoded protein is CASSLGDTYTQYF.

This sequence joins TRBV5-4 and TRBJ2-3, with a weak D call TRBD2 (6 bases). The CDR3 is 15 amino acids. V gave up 0 bases and J gave up 2 bases, with 10 bases separating them. Germline loops: CDR1 SGHNT, CDR2 YYREEE (reference sequence). The CDR3: CASSLAGDDTDTQYF. As DNA, the CDR3 is TGTGCCAGCAGCTTGGCGGGAGATGACACAGATACGCAGTATTTT.

This clone was seen more than once but under ten times. Different DNA sequences within this sample yield the same CDR3. The chain links TRBV29-1 to TRBJ1-2; 10 bases are shared with TRBD1. The germline CDR1 and CDR2 sequences are SQVTM and ANQGSEA. The length of the CDR3 is 14 residues. With 5 bases clipped from V and 2 bases from J, the junction kept 5 bases outside the gene matches. The CDR3 protein is CSVSTGQGNYGYTF. The CDR3 region has the DNA TGCAGCGTTAGTACGGGACAGGGGAACTATGGCTACACCTTC.